This TCR beta chain was identified in a study of shared clonotypes between healthy human individuals (dated by TCRdb to 2018 to 2020). In the study overall: A few men and two women, aged 18 to 49 years, made up the cohort. To estimate repertoire size and how much clonotypes are shared between individuals, the study performed deep sequencing of blood TCR repertoires from roughly five healthy adults. Different laboratories and diverse techniques were used to prepare libraries and sequence TCR repertoires, to increase sequencing depth and limit assay-specific biases. Leukapheresis yielded between about 0.94 and 9.5 billion PBMCs per donor. Here is what the overall study found, with its caveats: Pairwise subsampling led to the expectation that sequencing depth would affect the degree of clonotype sharing among donors. Only blood was sampled, and tissue TCR repertoires likely differ from those in blood. The small number of donors limited the genetic and exposure-history diversity represented.

On this clone: The target of this receptor is not known. Base quality data are lacking; no much larger clone is found one base away.

The donors were healthy, HIV-negative adults with no recently reported acute infections or vaccinations. Every donor was a Caucasian adult residing in Nashville, Tennessee, USA. For unsorted samples, approximately 84 million PBMCs were counted, and genomic DNA was extracted using the QIAamp DNA Blood Mini kit. After blood collection by leukapheresis, PBMCs were isolated using Ficoll-Histopaque density gradient centrifugation and then cryopreserved in the vapor phase of liquid nitrogen. CDR1 is given as SQVTM and CDR2 as ANQGSEA, both from the germline V gene. Including cysteine and phenylalanine, the CDR3 has 13 amino acids. The sequence is cut down to CDR3 DNA, 39 bases in frame from base 1. V and J are truncated by 8 bases and 2 bases respectively, leaving an intervening sequence of 16 bases. Using the deep immunoSEQ assay, multiplex PCR amplified TCR CDR3 regions from genomic DNA. For each cell subset, the extracted genomic DNA was distributed evenly across all wells of several immunoSEQ 96-well plates, and each plate served as one replicate. Each replicate PCR for unsorted PBMC received approximately 0.3 ug genomic DNA, equal to about 30,000 T cell genomes. Ten immunoSEQ deep assay plates were used to sequence the unsorted PBMC genomic DNA. Purified libraries were quantified with a Qubit 3.0 fluorometer, sized on a Bioanalyzer 2100, and re-quantified with the KAPA Library Quantification kit. Each immunoSEQ 96-well plate was sequenced on its own single-read 150-cycle Illumina NextSeq 550 flow cell. The source study handled its data this way. Because the immunoSEQ output included only junctional sequences and no quality scores, the filtering could not be the same as the filtering used for full-length reads. Sequences were annotated with PyIR, a Python wrapper for IgBLAST v1.9, using IMGT germline references to assign V/J genes and CDR3. Reads were removed for weak V/J assignments (E-value above 1e-6), missing CDR3, stop codons, out-of-frame junctions, or ambiguous translated residues. V3J clonotypes were defined by identical inferred V gene, J gene, and CDR3 amino acid sequence. Percentage overlap between repertoires was computed as shared unique clonotypes divided by the size of the smaller repertoire. RTK rarefaction, the Chao1 estimator, and Recon v2.1 estimates of unobserved clonotypes were used to assess repertoire richness. TCRdb's version of the immuneACCESS table is confined to in-frame rearrangements and falls short of the full clone set. An unresolved V gene accounts for under half of the shortfall where checked; the remainder is of unknown origin. For V, J and clone size, that table is used; D and trimming come from the DNA. This sample gives fewer than 650,000 clones in total; just over 75% of them show up just once. Together, the top ten hold around 12% of the sample.

Sequences were obtained from PBMCs. The rearrangement joined TRBV29-1 to TRBJ2-7; the D region may be TRBD1 or TRBD2, each matching 7 bases equally. The receptor's source is a woman aged 40 to 50 in good health. Some clones in this sample may be carry-over from other donors' samples. The DNA reads TGCAGCCATTCAGGGGGGGACACCTACGAGCAGTACTTC. The encoded protein is CSHSGGDTYEQYF.